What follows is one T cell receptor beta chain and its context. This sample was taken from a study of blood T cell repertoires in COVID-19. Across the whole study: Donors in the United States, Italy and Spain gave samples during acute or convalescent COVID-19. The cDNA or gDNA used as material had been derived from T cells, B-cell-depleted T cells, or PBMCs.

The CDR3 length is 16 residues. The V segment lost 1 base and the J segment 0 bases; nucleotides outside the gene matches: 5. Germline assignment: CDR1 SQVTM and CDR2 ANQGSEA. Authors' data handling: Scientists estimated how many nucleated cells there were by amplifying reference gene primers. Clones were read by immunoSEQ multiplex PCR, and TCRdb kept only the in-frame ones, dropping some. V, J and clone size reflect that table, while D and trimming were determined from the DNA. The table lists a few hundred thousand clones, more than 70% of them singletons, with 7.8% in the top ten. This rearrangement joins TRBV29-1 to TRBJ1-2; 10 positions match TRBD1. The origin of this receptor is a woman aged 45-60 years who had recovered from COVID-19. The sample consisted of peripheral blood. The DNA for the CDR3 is TGCAGCGTTGAAGCGGGACAGGGGCATTCTAACTATGGCTACACCTTC. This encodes CSVEAGQGHSNYGYTF. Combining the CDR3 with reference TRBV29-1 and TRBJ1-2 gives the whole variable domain SAVISQKPSRDICQRGTSLTIQCQVDSQVTMMFWYRQQPGQSLTLIATANQGSEATYESGFVIDKFPISRPNLTFSTLTVSNMSPEDSSIYLCSVEAGQGHSNYGYTFGSGTRLTVV.